This TCR beta chain was sequenced during a study of T cell responses to AZD1222 COVID-19 vaccine. Whole-study findings and limits: Within unmutated variant regions lay the reported targets of nearly half of spike-specific TCRs. Mapped onto spike, vaccine-associated CD4 TCRs spanned it and were dominant at 160-218 and 743-854.

Concerning this clone itself: Its antigen is currently unknown.

Sequencing was performed with immunoSEQ multiplex PCR; in TCRdb, only in-frame clones are kept and a portion is missing. The sample lists about 180,000 clones, approximately 90% seen once, with roughly 4% in the top ten. V was cut by 5 bases and J by 8 bases, with 15 bases left in between. This CDR3 is 13 amino acids long. The germline V gene has CDR1 GTSNPN and CDR2 SVGIG (reference sequence). Specimen: peripheral blood, collected 28 days after the second dose of the MenACWY control vaccine. The sequence derives from an adult who received the MenACWY meningococcal vaccine as a control. The genes are TRBV30 and TRBJ1-4; D is perhaps TRBD1 (6 bases). The CDR3 DNA sequence: TGTGCCTGGCACGCCGGACAGCAGGAAAAACTGTTTTTT. This sequence encodes CAWHAGQQEKLFF.